This T cell receptor (beta chain) is from a study of blood T cell repertoires in COVID-19. Study-level background: Italy, Spain and the United States were the sources of the convalescent and acute COVID-19 samples.

As handled by the study authors: Amplification of reference gene primers was used by the study to estimate nucleated cell counts. Only in-frame clones appear in the TCRdb table, and some are missing; sequencing was by immunoSEQ multiplex PCR. The DNA gave D and trimming, while V, J and clone size come from that table. The table records about 140,000 clones, 84% of them present only once. The V gene end was trimmed by 3 bases and the J gene end by 6 bases; junction bases not matched to a gene: 5. Germline V gene lookup returns CDR1 DFQATT and CDR2 SNEGSKA (reference sequence). The CDR3 loop spans 15 amino acids.

The TCR comes from a woman in her forties or fifties with acute COVID-19. The V call is TRBV20-1, the J call TRBJ2-1, with 13 bases lining up with TRBD2. Specimen: PBMCs or T cells enriched from blood (not recorded which). The CDR3 is CSASLGLAGVNEQFF. CDR3 DNA sequence: TGCAGTGCTAGTCTCGGACTAGCGGGAGTCAATGAGCAGTTCTTC.